Here is one TCR beta chain with its context. The data stem from a study of cytomegalovirus exposure and HLA in healthy donors. The primer mix had 60 Vbeta and 13 Jbeta primers. Here immunoSEQ multiplex PCR was the method, and the copy in TCRdb shows in-frame clones only, minus some. The sample gives 200,000 to 250,000 clones, roughly 80% of which show up once; 15% is in the top ten. The CDR3 is made up of 13 amino acids. Germline CDR1 reads GTSNPN; CDR2 reads SVGIG (reference sequence). The V gene end was trimmed by 5 bases and the J gene end by 5 bases; junction bases not matched to a gene: 6. The chain couples TRBV30 to TRBJ2-3; TRBD1 matches at 8 bases. The specimen was PBMCs. The receptor comes from a man aged 35-49 years in good health and CMV-seronegative. CDR3 protein: CAWGQGAGDTQYF. For the CDR3, the DNA is TGTGCCTGGGGGCAGGGGGCCGGAGATACGCAGTATTTT. Drawing the rest from reference TRBV30 and TRBJ2-3, the complete variable domain is SQTIHQWPATLVQPVGSPLSLECTVEGTSNPNLYWYRQAAGRGLQLLFYSVGIGQISSEVPQNLSASRPQDRQFILSSKKLLLSDSGFYLCAWGQGAGDTQYFGPGTRLTVL.